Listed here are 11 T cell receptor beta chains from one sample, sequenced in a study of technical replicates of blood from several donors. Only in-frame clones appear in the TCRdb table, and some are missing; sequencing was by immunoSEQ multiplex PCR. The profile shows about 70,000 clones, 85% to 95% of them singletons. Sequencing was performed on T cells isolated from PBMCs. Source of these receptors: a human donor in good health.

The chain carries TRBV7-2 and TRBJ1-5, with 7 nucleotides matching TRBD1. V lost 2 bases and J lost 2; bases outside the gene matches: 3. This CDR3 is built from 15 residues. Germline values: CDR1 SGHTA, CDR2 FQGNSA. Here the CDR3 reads CASSLRGLGNQPQHF. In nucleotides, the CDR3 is TGTGCCAGCAGCTTAAGGGGGCTGGGCAATCAGCCCCAGCATTTT. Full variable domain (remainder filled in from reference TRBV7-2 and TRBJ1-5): GAGVSQSPSNKVTEKGKDVELRCDPISGHTALYWYRQSLGQGLEFLIYFQGNSAPDKSGLPSDRFSAERTGGSVSTLTIQRTQQEDSAVYLCASSLRGLGNQPQHFGDGTRLSIL.

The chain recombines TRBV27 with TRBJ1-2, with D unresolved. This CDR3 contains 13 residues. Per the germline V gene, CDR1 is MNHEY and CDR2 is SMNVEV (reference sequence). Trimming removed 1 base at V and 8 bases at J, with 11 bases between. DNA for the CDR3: TGTGCCAGCAGTTTATTCCCCCGGAGGGGCTACACCTTC. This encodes CASSLFPRRGYTF.

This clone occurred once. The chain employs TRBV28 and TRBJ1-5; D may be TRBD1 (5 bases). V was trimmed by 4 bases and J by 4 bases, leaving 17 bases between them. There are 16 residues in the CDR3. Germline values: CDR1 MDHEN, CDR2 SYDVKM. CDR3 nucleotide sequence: TGTGCCAGCAGTTCCTTCTCGACAGAAGGAAATCAGCCCCAGCATTTT. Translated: CASSSFSTEGNQPQHF.

CDR3 amino acids: CASSFSPPFKNIQYF. As DNA, the CDR3 is TGTGCCAGCAGCTTTAGTCCGCCCTTTAAAAACATTCAGTACTTC. The chain recombines TRBV5-6 with TRBJ2-4, with D unclear. The CDR3 is 15 residues long. Per the germline V gene, CDR1 is SGHDT and CDR2 is YYEEEE. V lost 2 bases and J 4 bases, leaving 13 bases between the germline ends.

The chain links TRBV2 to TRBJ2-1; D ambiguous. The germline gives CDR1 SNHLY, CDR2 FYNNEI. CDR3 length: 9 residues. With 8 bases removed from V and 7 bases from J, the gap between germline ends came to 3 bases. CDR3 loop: CASLNEQFF. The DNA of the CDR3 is TGTGCCAGCCTAAATGAGCAGTTCTTC.

The CDR3 DNA is TGCGCCAGCAGCCAAGGTGCAGTCATGAACACTGAAGCTTTCTTT. Residues: CASSQGAVMNTEAFF. The chain joins TRBV4-3 to TRBJ1-1, with D unclear. CDR1 and CDR2 from the germline V gene are LGHNA and YSLEER. The CDR3 runs 15 residues. Between the trimmed V and J ends, which lost 1 base and 0 bases, there was a span of 9 bases.

The DNA for the CDR3 is TGCGCCAGCAGCCTGGACTTGCGGGAGATTTTAGAGACCCAGTACTTC. Translated, it gives CASSLDLREILETQYF. The rearrangement joins TRBV5-1 to TRBJ2-5, with 7 bases matching TRBD2. This CDR3 region has 16 residues. The V segment lost 4 bases and the J segment 4 bases; nucleotides outside the gene matches: 13. Germline CDR1 is SGHRS and CDR2 is YFSETQ.

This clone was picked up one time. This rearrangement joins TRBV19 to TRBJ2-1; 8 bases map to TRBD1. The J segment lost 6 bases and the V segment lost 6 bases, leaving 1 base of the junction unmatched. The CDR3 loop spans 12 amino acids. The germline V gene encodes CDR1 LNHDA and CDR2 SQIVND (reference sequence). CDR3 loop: CASRDRVNEQFF. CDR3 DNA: TGTGCCAGTAGGGACAGGGTCAATGAGCAGTTCTTC.

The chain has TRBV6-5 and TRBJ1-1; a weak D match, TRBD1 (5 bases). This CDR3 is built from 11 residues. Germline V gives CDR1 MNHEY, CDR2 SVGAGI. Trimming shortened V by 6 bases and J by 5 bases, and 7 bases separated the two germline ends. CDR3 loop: CASRKGTEAFF. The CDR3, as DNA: TGTGCCAGCAGGAAGGGGACTGAAGCTTTCTTT.

The CDR3 protein is CASSLYTDTQYF. For the CDR3, the DNA is TGTGCCAGCAGCTTATACACAGATACGCAGTATTTT. This chain connects TRBV7-2 to TRBJ2-3; no firm D call. The V end lost 2 bases, the J end lost 2 bases, and 2 bases lay between the germline ends. CDR3 length: 12 amino acids. Germline lookup yields CDR1 SGHTA and CDR2 FQGNSA.

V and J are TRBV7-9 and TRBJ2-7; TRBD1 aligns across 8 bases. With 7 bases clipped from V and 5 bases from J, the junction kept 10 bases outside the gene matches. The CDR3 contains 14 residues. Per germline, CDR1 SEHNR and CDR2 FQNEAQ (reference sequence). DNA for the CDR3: TGTGCCAGCACCTCTTGGGACAGGTTGGACGAGCAGTACTTC. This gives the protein CASTSWDRLDEQYF.